These T cell receptor beta chains were read from a single sample in a study of T cells in Graves' hyperthyroidism and ophthalmopathy. TCRdb called the multiplex PCR reads again in MiXCR, with one record for every CDR3 protein. The sample lists some 600,000 distinct CDR3 sequences; around 14% were seen once. The specimen sequenced was blood. Source of these receptors: a woman aged 25 to 39 with Graves' hyperthyroidism that later progressed to Graves' ophthalmopathy. Both conserved end residues are part of each CDR3. A D gene is named only where the DNA matches it firmly. Size tells how often a clone was seen (once, few, many) or the class of an expanded clone, and some rows leave it out.

D gene: NA; CDR3 length: 16; J gene: TRBJ2-1; V gene: TRBV6-5; clone size: NA; CDR3 protein: CASSYTLLQGNNEQFF; CDR3 DNA: TGTGCCAGCAGTTACACGTTGTTACAGGGCAACAATGAGCAGTTCTTC
D gene: NA; CDR3 length: 16; J gene: TRBJ1-6; V gene: TRBV9; clone size: NA; CDR3 protein: CASSVSTGHESAALHF; CDR3 DNA: TGTGCCAGCAGCGTATCGACGGGACACGAGAGCGCGGCCCTCCACTTT
D gene: NA; CDR3 length: 13; J gene: TRBJ1-1; V gene: TRBV27; clone size: few; CDR3 protein: CASSLGGGAEAFF; CDR3 DNA: TGTGCCAGCAGTTTAGGGGGAGGTGCTGAAGCTTTCTTT
D gene: NA; CDR3 length: 13; J gene: TRBJ1-2; V gene: TRBV28; clone size: NA; CDR3 protein: CASNNRTNYGYTF; CDR3 DNA: TGTGCCAGCAATAACAGAACTAACTATGGCTACACCTTC
D gene: TRBD2; CDR3 length: 17; J gene: TRBJ2-7; V gene: TRBV7-9; clone size: many; CDR3 protein: CASSPPMGAGNSYEQYF; CDR3 DNA: TGTGCCAGCAGCCCGCCAATGGGAGCGGGGAACTCCTACGAGCAGTACTTC
D gene: TRBD1; CDR3 length: 13; J gene: TRBJ1-1; V gene: TRBV28; clone size: many; CDR3 protein: CAARRTGNTEAFF; CDR3 DNA: TGTGCCGCTCGACGGACAGGGAACACTGAAGCTTTCTTT
D gene: TRBD1; CDR3 length: 15; J gene: TRBJ1-5; V gene: TRBV9; clone size: many; CDR3 protein: CASSVEGGVYQPQHF; CDR3 DNA: TGTGCCAGCAGCGTAGAAGGGGGCGTGTACCAGCCCCAGCATTTT
D gene: TRBD2; CDR3 length: 16; J gene: TRBJ2-7; V gene: TRBV20-1; clone size: many; CDR3 protein: CSAREGTSGRSYEQYF; CDR3 DNA: TGCAGTGCTAGGGAAGGGACTAGCGGGAGGAGCTACGAGCAGTACTTC
D gene: NA; CDR3 length: 14; J gene: TRBJ2-2; V gene: TRBV7-7; clone size: NA; CDR3 protein: CASGGAGGTGELFF; CDR3 DNA: TGTGCTAGCGGAGGGGCAGGAGGGACCGGGGAGCTGTTTTTT
D gene: NA; CDR3 length: 14; J gene: TRBJ1-5; V gene: TRBV6-2/TRBV6-3; clone size: many; CDR3 protein: CASSPPRVNQPQHF; CDR3 DNA: TGTGCCAGCAGTCCGCCGAGGGTCAATCAGCCCCAGCATTTT
D gene: NA; CDR3 length: 14; J gene: TRBJ2-7; V gene: TRBV7-9; clone size: many; CDR3 protein: CASSQPPESYEQYF; CDR3 DNA: TGTGCCAGCAGCCAACCCCCAGAGTCCTACGAGCAGTACTTC
D gene: NA; CDR3 length: 14; J gene: TRBJ2-1; V gene: TRBV24-1; clone size: many; CDR3 protein: CATSDYQGGNEQFF; CDR3 DNA: TGTGCCACCAGTGATTACCAGGGAGGAAATGAGCAGTTCTTC
D gene: TRBD1; CDR3 length: 16; J gene: TRBJ2-2; V gene: TRBV11-3; clone size: many; CDR3 protein: CASSPRTGQRTGELFF; CDR3 DNA: TGTGCCAGCAGCCCGAGGACAGGCCAGCGGACCGGGGAGCTGTTTTTT
D gene: NA; CDR3 length: 16; J gene: TRBJ1-5; V gene: TRBV2; clone size: many; CDR3 protein: CASSESIRGTDQPQHF; CDR3 DNA: TGTGCCAGCAGTGAAAGCATCCGAGGGACCGATCAGCCCCAGCATTTT
D gene: NA; CDR3 length: 16; J gene: TRBJ1-6; V gene: TRBV6-1; clone size: NA; CDR3 protein: CASSPISGSYNSPLHF; CDR3 DNA: TGTGCCAGCAGTCCAATCAGCGGCTCCTATAATTCACCCCTCCACTTT
D gene: NA; CDR3 length: 15; J gene: TRBJ1-2; V gene: TRBV19; clone size: many; CDR3 protein: CASSIALQVDYGYTF; CDR3 DNA: TGTGCCAGTAGTATAGCATTACAGGTCGACTATGGCTACACCTTC
D gene: TRBD2; CDR3 length: 15; J gene: TRBJ2-3; V gene: TRBV19; clone size: many; CDR3 protein: CASKKRELSTDTQYF; CDR3 DNA: TGTGCCAGTAAGAAGCGGGAGCTTAGCACAGATACGCAGTATTTT
D gene: NA; CDR3 length: 14; J gene: TRBJ1-5; V gene: TRBV6-1; clone size: many; CDR3 protein: CASSELMSNQPQHF; CDR3 DNA: TGTGCCAGCAGTGAACTAATGAGCAATCAGCCCCAGCATTTT
D gene: NA; CDR3 length: 14; J gene: TRBJ1-1; V gene: TRBV20-1; clone size: many; CDR3 protein: CSAPKRTENTEAFF; CDR3 DNA: TGCAGTGCCCCAAAACGGACGGAAAACACTGAAGCTTTCTTT
D gene: TRBD1; CDR3 length: 12; J gene: TRBJ2-2; V gene: TRBV10-2; clone size: few; CDR3 protein: CAVRGSTGELFF; CDR3 DNA: TGCGCCGTCAGGGGGAGTACCGGGGAGCTGTTTTTT
D gene: TRBD2; CDR3 length: 16; J gene: TRBJ2-3; V gene: TRBV28; clone size: many; CDR3 protein: CASSPTSGRATDTQYF; CDR3 DNA: TGTGCCAGCAGTCCTACTAGCGGGAGGGCCACAGATACGCAGTATTTT
D gene: NA; CDR3 length: 14; J gene: TRBJ1-1; V gene: TRBV7-9; clone size: few; CDR3 protein: CASSLDVGTPEAFF; CDR3 DNA: TGTGCCAGCAGCTTAGATGTCGGGACCCCGGAAGCTTTCTTT
D gene: NA; CDR3 length: 16; J gene: TRBJ1-4; V gene: TRBV3-1; clone size: many; CDR3 protein: CASSQVGAATNEKLFF; CDR3 DNA: TGTGCCAGCAGCCAAGTGGGAGCTGCAACTAATGAAAAACTGTTTTTT
D gene: NA; CDR3 length: 12; J gene: TRBJ1-1; V gene: TRBV11-2; clone size: few; CDR3 protein: CASSSLGQSAFF; CDR3 DNA: TGTGCCAGCAGCTCCCTCGGGCAATCAGCTTTCTTT
D gene: TRBD2; CDR3 length: 17; J gene: TRBJ2-4; V gene: TRBV28; clone size: many; CDR3 protein: CASSTPSAGATKNIQYF; CDR3 DNA: TGTGCCAGCAGTACGCCTTCAGCGGGAGCTACCAAAAACATTCAGTACTTC
D gene: NA; CDR3 length: 13; J gene: TRBJ1-1; V gene: TRBV11-2; clone size: many; CDR3 protein: CASSRHLNTEAFF; CDR3 DNA: TGTGCCAGCAGCCGTCACTTAAACACTGAAGCTTTCTTT
D gene: NA; CDR3 length: 14; J gene: TRBJ2-5; V gene: TRBV7-9; clone size: many; CDR3 protein: CASSFPGNQETQYF; CDR3 DNA: TGTGCCAGCAGCTTCCCAGGGAATCAAGAGACCCAGTACTTC
D gene: NA; CDR3 length: 15; J gene: TRBJ2-5; V gene: TRBV11-2; clone size: NA; CDR3 protein: CASSFLPVGGGTQYF; CDR3 DNA: TGTGCCAGCAGCTTCCTCCCGGTCGGTGGGGGGACCCAGTACTTC
D gene: NA; CDR3 length: 11; J gene: TRBJ2-7; V gene: TRBV20-1; clone size: many; CDR3 protein: CSARGDYEQYF; CDR3 DNA: TGCAGTGCTAGAGGGGACTACGAGCAGTACTTC
D gene: TRBD2; CDR3 length: 16; J gene: TRBJ2-5; V gene: TRBV5-1; clone size: NA; CDR3 protein: CASSFGAGGHQETQYF; CDR3 DNA: TGCGCCAGCAGCTTTGGAGCGGGAGGCCACCAAGAGACCCAGTACTTC
D gene: NA; CDR3 length: 16; J gene: TRBJ2-2; V gene: TRBV24-1; clone size: many; CDR3 protein: CATSISPSGATGELFF; CDR3 DNA: TGTGCCACCAGTATCTCTCCGAGCGGAGCCACCGGGGAGCTGTTTTTT
D gene: TRBD2; CDR3 length: 15; J gene: TRBJ2-7; V gene: TRBV12-5; clone size: many; CDR3 protein: CASGLSLAGVYEQYF; CDR3 DNA: TGTGCTAGTGGTTTGTCCCTCGCGGGAGTATACGAGCAGTACTTC
D gene: TRBD2; CDR3 length: 15; J gene: TRBJ2-7; V gene: TRBV20-1; clone size: many; CDR3 protein: CSAELAGATFYEQYF; CDR3 DNA: TGCAGTGCCGAGCTAGCGGGAGCCACCTTCTACGAGCAGTACTTC
D gene: TRBD1; CDR3 length: 16; J gene: TRBJ2-4; V gene: TRBV29-1; clone size: many; CDR3 protein: CSVRTGAFLAKNIQYF; CDR3 DNA: TGCAGCGTCCGGACAGGGGCTTTCCTAGCCAAAAACATTCAGTACTTC
D gene: TRBD2; CDR3 length: 18; J gene: TRBJ2-2; V gene: TRBV2; clone size: many; CDR3 protein: CASSERLAAASGTGELFF; CDR3 DNA: TGTGCCAGCAGTGAGCGACTAGCGGCCGCTTCGGGCACCGGGGAGCTGTTTTTT
D gene: NA; CDR3 length: 15; J gene: TRBJ1-1; V gene: TRBV27; clone size: many; CDR3 protein: CASSPERTPGTEAFF; CDR3 DNA: TGTGCCAGCAGCCCTGAGCGGACCCCTGGCACTGAAGCTTTCTTT
D gene: NA; CDR3 length: 13; J gene: TRBJ2-7; V gene: TRBV30; clone size: NA; CDR3 protein: CACGTADSYEQYF; CDR3 DNA: TGTGCCTGTGGGACGGCGGACTCCTACGAGCAGTACTTC
D gene: NA; CDR3 length: 18; J gene: TRBJ1-5; V gene: TRBV3-2; clone size: NA; CDR3 protein: CASSQKVGTDPSNQPQHF; CDR3 DNA: TGTGCCAGCAGCCAAAAGGTTGGAACAGACCCTAGCAATCAGCCCCAGCATTTT
D gene: TRBD2; CDR3 length: 14; J gene: TRBJ2-3; V gene: TRBV20-1; clone size: NA; CDR3 protein: CSATLAGGTDTQYF; CDR3 DNA: TGCAGTGCTACCCTAGCGGGAGGAACAGATACGCAGTATTTT
D gene: TRBD1; CDR3 length: 14; J gene: TRBJ2-7; V gene: TRBV30; clone size: NA; CDR3 protein: CAWQGQGGTYEQYF; CDR3 DNA: TGTGCCTGGCAGGGACAGGGGGGCACCTACGAGCAGTACTTC
D gene: TRBD2; CDR3 length: 17; J gene: TRBJ2-1; V gene: TRBV5-1; clone size: NA; CDR3 protein: CASSLGASGSPYNEQFF; CDR3 DNA: TGCGCCAGCAGCCTAGGGGCTAGCGGGAGTCCTTACAATGAGCAGTTCTTC
D gene: NA; CDR3 length: 15; J gene: TRBJ2-3; V gene: TRBV5-6; clone size: few; CDR3 protein: CASSGRLLGTDTQYF; CDR3 DNA: TGTGCCAGCAGCGGACGATTATTGGGGACAGATACGCAGTATTTT
D gene: TRBD2; CDR3 length: 15; J gene: TRBJ2-1; V gene: TRBV12-5; clone size: many; CDR3 protein: CASGLGSGNYNEQFF; CDR3 DNA: TGTGCTAGTGGTTTGGGTAGCGGGAACTACAATGAGCAGTTCTTC
D gene: NA; CDR3 length: 14; J gene: TRBJ1-6; V gene: TRBV6-1; clone size: NA; CDR3 protein: CASTYGGGRSPLHF; CDR3 DNA: TGTGCCAGCACCTATGGGGGTGGTAGGTCACCCCTCCACTTT
D gene: TRBD1; CDR3 length: 19; J gene: TRBJ1-6; V gene: TRBV6-5; clone size: many; CDR3 protein: CASSYPPGTGGALDSPLHF; CDR3 DNA: TGTGCCAGCAGTTACCCCCCCGGGACAGGGGGCGCATTAGATTCACCCCTCCACTTT
D gene: NA; CDR3 length: 16; J gene: TRBJ1-5; V gene: TRBV30; clone size: few; CDR3 protein: CAWTPSGTPRNQPQHF; CDR3 DNA: TGTGCCTGGACCCCATCCGGGACACCGAGGAATCAGCCCCAGCATTTT
D gene: NA; CDR3 length: 16; J gene: TRBJ1-2; V gene: TRBV6-1; clone size: many; CDR3 protein: CASSERWTAANYGYTF; CDR3 DNA: TGTGCCAGCAGCGAGCGTTGGACAGCAGCTAACTATGGCTACACCTTC
D gene: NA; CDR3 length: 14; J gene: TRBJ1-5; V gene: TRBV5-1; clone size: NA; CDR3 protein: CASRLQGSQGPQHF; CDR3 DNA: TGCGCCAGCCGCCTACAGGGCTCTCAGGGGCCCCAGCATTTT
D gene: NA; CDR3 length: 15; J gene: TRBJ2-3; V gene: TRBV2; clone size: many; CDR3 protein: CARRAAQGSTDTQYF; CDR3 DNA: TGTGCCAGAAGAGCCGCTCAGGGGTCCACAGATACGCAGTATTTT
D gene: TRBD2; CDR3 length: 16; J gene: TRBJ2-1; V gene: TRBV2; clone size: many; CDR3 protein: CASSVEASGRIYEQFF; CDR3 DNA: TGTGCCAGCAGTGTTGAGGCTAGCGGGAGAATCTATGAGCAGTTCTTC
D gene: TRBD2; CDR3 length: 13; J gene: TRBJ2-3; V gene: TRBV28; clone size: many; CDR3 protein: CASSSGRRNTQYF; CDR3 DNA: TGTGCCAGCAGTAGCGGGAGGCGGAATACGCAGTATTTT